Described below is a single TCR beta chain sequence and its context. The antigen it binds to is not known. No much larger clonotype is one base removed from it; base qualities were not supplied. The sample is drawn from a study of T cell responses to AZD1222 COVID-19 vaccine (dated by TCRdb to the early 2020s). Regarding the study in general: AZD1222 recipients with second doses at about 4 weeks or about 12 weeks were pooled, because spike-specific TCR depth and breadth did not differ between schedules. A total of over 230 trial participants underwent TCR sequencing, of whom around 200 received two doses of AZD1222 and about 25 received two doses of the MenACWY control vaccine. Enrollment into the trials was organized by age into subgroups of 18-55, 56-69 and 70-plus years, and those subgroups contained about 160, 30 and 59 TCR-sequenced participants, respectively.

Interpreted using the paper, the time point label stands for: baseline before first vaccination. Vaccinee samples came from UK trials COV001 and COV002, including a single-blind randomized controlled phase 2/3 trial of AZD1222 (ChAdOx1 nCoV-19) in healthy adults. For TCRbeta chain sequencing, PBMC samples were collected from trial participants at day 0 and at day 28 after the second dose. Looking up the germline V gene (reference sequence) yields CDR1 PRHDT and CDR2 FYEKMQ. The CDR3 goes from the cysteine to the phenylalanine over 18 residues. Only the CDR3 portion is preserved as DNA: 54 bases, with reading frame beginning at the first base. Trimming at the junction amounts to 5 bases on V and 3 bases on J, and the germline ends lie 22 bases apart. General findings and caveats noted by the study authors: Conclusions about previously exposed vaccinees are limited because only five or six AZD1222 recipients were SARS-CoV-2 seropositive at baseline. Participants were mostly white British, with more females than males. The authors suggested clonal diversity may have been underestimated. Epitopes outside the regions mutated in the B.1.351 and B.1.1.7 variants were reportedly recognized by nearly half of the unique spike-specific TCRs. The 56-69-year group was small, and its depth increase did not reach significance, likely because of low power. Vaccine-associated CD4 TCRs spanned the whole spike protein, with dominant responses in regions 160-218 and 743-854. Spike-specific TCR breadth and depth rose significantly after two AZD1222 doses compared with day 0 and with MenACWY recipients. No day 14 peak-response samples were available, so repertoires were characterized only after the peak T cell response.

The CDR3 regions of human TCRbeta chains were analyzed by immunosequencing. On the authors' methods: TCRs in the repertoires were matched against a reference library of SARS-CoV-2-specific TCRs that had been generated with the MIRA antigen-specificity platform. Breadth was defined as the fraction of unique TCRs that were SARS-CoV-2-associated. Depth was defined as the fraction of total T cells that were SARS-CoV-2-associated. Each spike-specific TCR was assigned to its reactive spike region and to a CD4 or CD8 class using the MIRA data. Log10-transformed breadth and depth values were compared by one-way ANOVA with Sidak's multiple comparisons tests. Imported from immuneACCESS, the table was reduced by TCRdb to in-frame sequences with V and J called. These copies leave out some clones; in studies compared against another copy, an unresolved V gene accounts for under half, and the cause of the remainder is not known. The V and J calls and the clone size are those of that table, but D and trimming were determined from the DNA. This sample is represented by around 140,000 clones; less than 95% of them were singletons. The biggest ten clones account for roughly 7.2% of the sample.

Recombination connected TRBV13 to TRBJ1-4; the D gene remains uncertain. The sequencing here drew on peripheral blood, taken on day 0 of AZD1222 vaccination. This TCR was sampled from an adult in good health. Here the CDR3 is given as CASSTSGGLSRANEKLFF. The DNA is TGTGCCAGCAGCACTAGCGGCGGACTCTCTCGTGCTAATGAAAAACTGTTTTTT.